One and the same sample provided the 31 T cell receptor beta chains below, sequenced in a study of blood T cells in healthy people across ages (dated by TCRdb to 2015 to 2017). The library was obtained by 5' RACE. Sequencing took place on an Illumina HiSeq 2500. A second roughly 6 to 11 cycle PCR used a sample-barcoded 5' primer and a J-beta primer mix. In TCRdb, the public reads were trimmed at Q25 with fastp and aligned with MiXCR, with productive beta chains retained. Identical CDR3 protein sequences are pooled into one entry, listed with their most common genes and DNA. For this sample there are about 830,000 distinct CDR3 sequences; approximately 59% appear just once. The ten largest make up roughly a quarter of the sample. Sequencing was done on a sample of blood. Every receptor here comes from a man aged 30 to 45 in good health.

V gene TRBV7-2 combines with J gene TRBJ2-1, with a possible D match to TRBD2 (6 bases). Germline V gene sequence: CDR1 SGHTA, CDR2 FQGNSA. The length of the CDR3 is 17 residues. Between the trimmed V and J ends, which lost 6 bases and 2 bases, there was a span of 20 bases. For the CDR3, the DNA is TGTGCCAGCAGTTTGGGGGGAAGGGCCGCAGCCTACAATGAGCAGTTCTTC. Translating gives CASSLGGRAAAYNEQFF. Based on the CDR3 plus reference TRBV7-2 and TRBJ2-1, the full variable domain is GAGVSQSPSNKVTEKGKDVELRCDPISGHTALYWYRQSLGQGLEFLIYFQGNSAPDKSGLPSDRFSAERTGGSVSTLTIQRTQQEDSAVYLCASSLGGRAAAYNEQFFGPGTRLTVL.

J is TRBJ2-2 and V is TRBV20-1; TRBD1 aligns across 9 bases. Germline V gene data show CDR1 as DFQATT and CDR2 as SNEGSKA (reference sequence). The length of the CDR3 is 13 residues. Trimming removed 6 bases from V and 8 bases from J; junction bases left unmatched: 7. The CDR3 reads CSARDRAIGELFF. As DNA, the CDR3 is TGCAGTGCCAGGGACAGGGCAATAGGGGAGCTGTTTTTT.

This clonotype was detected a few times. J is TRBJ2-3 and V is TRBV10-3; 11 bases fit TRBD1. This CDR3 is built from 15 residues. The germline gives CDR1 ENHRY, CDR2 SYGVKD. The V and J ends lost 6 bases and 3 bases, in that order; junction bases with no gene match: 5. The CDR3 bases are TGTGCCATCAGGAGGGACAGGGGGATAACAGATACGCAGTATTTT. It yields the protein CAIRRDRGITDTQYF.

This sequence joins TRBV4-2 and TRBJ1-2; 9 bases map to TRBD1. CDR3 size: 16 residues. Germline V lookup: CDR1 LGHNA, CDR2 YNFKEQ. With 3 bases clipped from V and 7 bases from J, the junction kept 12 bases outside the gene matches. The DNA for the CDR3 is TGTGCCAGCAGCCAGGACCGGACAGGGGATGCGCTTGGCTACACCTTC. This encodes CASSQDRTGDALGYTF.

This chain connects TRBV6-1 to TRBJ2-1; the D call may be TRBD1 or TRBD2 (5 bases each). The last part of the DNA fits TRBJ2-7 better; the J call may be wrong. This CDR3 region has 17 residues. Germline-derived CDR1 and CDR2 are MNHNS and SASEGT. DNA for the CDR3: TGTGCCAGCAGTGAATTTTGGGGGACCAACCCCTACAATGAGCAGTACTTC. It codes for CASSEFWGTNPYNEQYF.

This clonotype has more than one count but fewer than ten. This sequence joins TRBV6-5 and TRBJ1-2; TRBD1 matches 9 bases. The germline V gene encodes CDR1 MNHEY and CDR2 SVGAGI. Losses at the gene ends were 2 bases for V and 4 bases for J; bases not matched to a gene: 5. CDR3 length: 15 residues. The CDR3 sequence is CASSYRGQGTYGYTF. For the CDR3, the DNA is TGTGCCAGCAGTTACCGGGGACAGGGAACCTATGGCTACACCTTC.

The rearrangement links TRBV7-8 to TRBJ2-1, with TRBD2 identical over 10 bases. Germline CDR1 is SGHVS and CDR2 is FQNEAQ. The CDR3 has 16 amino acids. The V gene end was trimmed by 2 bases and the J gene end by 13 bases; junction bases not matched to a gene: 14. In DNA, the CDR3 is TGTGCCAGCAGCTTATTGCCTAGCGGGGGCCAAGAGACCCAGTTCTTC. It yields the protein CASSLLPSGGQETQFF.

This clonotype was seen more than once but under ten times. The chain employs TRBV7-2 and TRBJ2-1, with D tentatively TRBD2 (6 bases). The length of the CDR3 is 16 residues. The ends were cut back, 3 bases at V and 1 base at J, with 13 bases in the middle. Germline CDR1 is SGHTA and CDR2 is FQGNSA. Here the CDR3 reads CASSFVLTSSYNEQFF. CDR3 sequence (DNA): TGTGCCAGCAGCTTTGTTTTGACTAGTTCCTACAATGAGCAGTTCTTC.

This clonotype was detected a few times. This rearrangement joins TRBV7-2 to TRBJ1-1; the match to TRBD1 covers 8 bases. Trimming cost V 6 bases and J 4 bases; bases outside gene matches: 7. This CDR3 is built from 14 residues. Germline CDR1 reads SGHTA; CDR2 reads FQGNSA. The CDR3 here is CASSYQQGGTEAFF. The CDR3 DNA reads TGTGCCAGCAGTTACCAACAGGGGGGCACTGAAGCTTTCTTT.

The chain uses TRBV7-6 and TRBJ2-5; TRBD1 is a possible D gene (6 bases). Germline V gives CDR1 SGHVS, CDR2 FNYEAQ. This CDR3 spans 15 amino acids. V was clipped by 1 base and J by 5 bases, with 14 bases between them. The CDR3 region has the DNA TGTGCCAGCAGCTTAGGCGGATCGCAGGGGGAGACCCAGTACTTC. As protein: CASSLGGSQGETQYF.

The V gene is TRBV11-3, the J gene TRBJ2-7; TRBD1 matches at 8 bases. The ends lost 4 bases at V and 0 bases at J; junction bases unmatched: 5. The germline CDR1 and CDR2 sequences are SGHNT and YENEEA. This CDR3 comprises 15 residues. DNA of the CDR3: TGTGCCAGCAGCTCAGGACAGGGATACTCCTACGAGCAGTACTTC. The encoded protein is CASSSGQGYSYEQYF.

V gene TRBV5-1 combines with J gene TRBJ2-3, with TRBD1 as a possible D gene (7 bases). Between the trimmed V and J ends, which lost 4 bases and 4 bases, there was a span of 16 bases. CDR3 length: 15 amino acids. The germline CDR1 and CDR2 sequences are SGHRS and YFSETQ. The CDR3 spells CASSEGGGHPDTQYF. For the CDR3, the DNA is TGCGCCAGCAGCGAAGGAGGGGGCCATCCAGATACGCAGTATTTT.

This chain links TRBV6-5 with TRBJ1-2; D is possibly TRBD1 (6 bases). CDR3 length equals 15 residues. The germline gives CDR1 MNHEY, CDR2 SVGAGI. Trimming left V 0 bases short and J 6 bases short, with 14 bases between. CDR3 sequence (DNA): TGTGCCAGCAGTTACTCGATGACAGGAGACAATGGCTACACCTTC. Translating it yields CASSYSMTGDNGYTF.

The chain has TRBV6-5 and TRBJ1-2, with D perhaps matching TRBD1 (5 bases). CDR1 is MNHEY and CDR2 is SVGAGI in the germline V gene. This CDR3 spans 13 amino acids. Trimming stripped 6 bases from V and 4 bases from J, with 12 bases between. The CDR3 DNA reads as TGTGCCAGCAGGGTGGGGGGAAGCTATGGCTACACCTTC. It codes for CASRVGGSYGYTF.

The chain combines TRBV6-2 or TRBV6-3 with TRBJ1-2; D not certain. The CDR3 has 15 residues. The V gene lost 2 bases and the J gene lost 3 bases, with 13 bases spanning the gap. Germline CDR1 reads MNHEY; CDR2 reads SVGEGT. CDR3 nucleotide sequence: TGTGCCAGCAGTTACAGACCAGCGGCCCACTATGGCTACACCTTC. Protein sequence: CASSYRPAAHYGYTF.

CDR3 sequence: CASRYGEETQYF. The CDR3 DNA sequence: TGTGCCAGCAGGTACGGGGAGGAGACCCAGTACTTC. This chain connects TRBV7-9 to TRBJ2-7; D perhaps matches TRBD2 (5 bases). The J call may be in error: the DNA end matches TRBJ2-5 better. Germline lookup yields CDR1 SEHNR and CDR2 FQNEAQ (reference sequence). The length of the CDR3 is 12 residues.

This clonotype has just a few counts. CDR3 sequence (DNA): TGTGCCAGCACCGAAGGGGACAAGTATGGCTACACCTTC. It encodes CASTEGDKYGYTF. This chain links TRBV6-5 with TRBJ1-2, with TRBD1 as a possible D gene (6 bases). CDR1 and CDR2 from the germline V gene are MNHEY and SVGAGI. Trimming cost V 7 bases and J 5 bases, with 14 bases left between them. The CDR3 length is 13 residues.

This chain joins TRBV6-5 and TRBJ1-5; no clear D. V was trimmed by 0 bases and J by 7 bases, leaving 10 bases between them. This CDR3 contains 14 residues. Germline CDR1 and CDR2: MNHEY and SVGAGI. The CDR3 sequence is CASSYSVSNQPQHF. CDR3 DNA sequence: TGTGCCAGCAGTTACTCGGTGTCTAACCAGCCCCAGCATTTT.

The rearrangement links TRBV29-1 to TRBJ2-3; 12 bases align to TRBD2. The CDR3 is 16 residues long. V was pared by 0 bases and J by 5 bases, with 6 bases of the junction left unmatched. Germline-derived CDR1 and CDR2 are SQVTM and ANQGSEA. CDR3 in DNA: TGCAGCGTTGAAGACCCTAGCGGGGGGGCTGTAGATACGCAGTATTTT. It yields the protein CSVEDPSGGAVDTQYF.

The rearrangement uses TRBV19 and TRBJ2-1; possibly TRBD1 for D (6 bases). The end of the DNA fits TRBJ2-7 better, so the J call may be wrong. The CDR3 contains 15 residues. Germline V gene lookup returns CDR1 LNHDA and CDR2 SQIVND (reference sequence). DNA of the CDR3: TGTGCCAGTAGTATGGGGGCCCCCTCCTACAATGAGCAGTACTTC. It codes for CASSMGAPSYNEQYF.

This clonotype was counted between two and nine times. The V and J genes are TRBV6-5 and TRBJ2-6, with 9 bases that match TRBD1. With V trimmed by 6 bases and J by 4 bases, 4 bases remained unmatched. The CDR3 contains 15 residues. Germline V CDR1 and CDR2: MNHEY, SVGAGI. The CDR3 sequence is CASRKQGAGANVLTF. CDR3 nucleotide sequence: TGTGCCAGCAGAAAACAGGGGGCGGGGGCCAACGTCCTGACTTTC.

This clonotype occurred a few times. Germline and junction disagree at one end, which may indicate a read error. The chain employs TRBV4-3 and TRBJ2-5, with D tentatively TRBD1 (6 bases). Germline assignment: CDR1 LGHNA and CDR2 YSLEER. The CDR3 runs to 15 residues. CDR3 protein: CASSQEPRGQETQYF. The CDR3 nucleotides read TGTGCCAGCAGCCAAGAGCCAAGGGGGCAAGAGACCCAGTACTTC.

V is TRBV4-3 and J is TRBJ2-5; TRBD1 aligns across 7 bases. Looked up from germline, CDR1 is LGHNA and CDR2 is YSLEER. Unmatched junction bases numbered 8, after V lost 4 bases and J lost 0 bases. The CDR3 runs 16 residues. The CDR3 coding sequence is TGCGCCAGCAGCCCACTTGGACAGGTTAACCAAGAGACCCAGTACTTC. This gives the protein CASSPLGQVNQETQYF.

In the case of this clonotype: Because it lacks the conserved phenylalanine or tryptophan at the end, this CDR3 is likely a read error. V usage is TRBV4-3 and J usage is TRBJ2-5; the D is unclear. Trimming took off 0 bases at V and 2 bases at J, with 10 bases between the two ends. CDR1 LGHNA and CDR2 YSLEER come from the germline V gene. The CDR3 totals 15 residues. CDR3: CASSQELGQQETQYL. As DNA, the CDR3 is TGCGCCAGCAGCCAAGAATTGGGTCAGCAAGAGACCCAGTACTTA.

The chain uses TRBV20-1 and TRBJ1-2, with unresolved D. This CDR3 comprises 14 residues. Germline V gene sequence: CDR1 DFQATT, CDR2 SNEGSKA (reference sequence). V dropped 5 bases and J dropped 1 base, with 14 bases sitting between them. The CDR3 reads CSAPWEADNYGYTF. CDR3 nucleotides: TGCAGTGCTCCTTGGGAGGCGGATAACTATGGCTACACCTTC.

V usage is TRBV6-2 or TRBV6-3 and J usage is TRBJ2-7; 7 nucleotides agree with TRBD2. CDR1 is MNHEY, CDR2 SVGEGT, per germline. The CDR3 covers 13 residues. Losses at the gene ends were 8 bases for V and 1 base for J; bases not matched to a gene: 5. This CDR3 is CASGRDPSYEQYF. CDR3 bases: TGTGCCAGCGGGAGGGACCCTTCCTACGAGCAGTACTTC.

This clonotype was seen a few times. The J gene is TRBJ2-1, the V gene TRBV28, with 9 nucleotides matching TRBD2. Germline assignment: CDR1 MDHEN and CDR2 SYDVKM. This CDR3 region has 15 residues. V gave up 2 bases and J gave up 10 bases; unmatched junction bases: 9. CDR3 sequence: CASSLAGGSPREQFF. The CDR3 DNA reads as TGTGCCAGCAGTTTAGCGGGGGGGAGTCCAAGGGAGCAGTTCTTC. The full variable domain, completed using reference TRBV28 and TRBJ2-1, is DVKVTQSSRYLVKRTGEKVFLECVQDMDHENMFWYRQDPGLGLRLIYFSYDVKMKEKGDIPEGYSVSREKKERFSLILESASTNQTSMYLCASSLAGGSPREQFFGPGTRLTVL.

The table lists this clonotype with a few counts. The chain joins TRBV7-2 to TRBJ2-7; the match to TRBD2 covers 9 bases. After removal of 5 bases from V and 2 bases from J, the junction contained 10 bases not matched to a gene. The germline CDR1 and CDR2 sequences are SGHTA and FQGNSA. The CDR3 runs 16 residues. CDR3 residues: CASSPDSGGLPYEQYF. In DNA, the CDR3 is TGTGCCAGCAGCCCGGATAGCGGGGGATTACCCTACGAGCAGTACTTC.

This chain joins TRBV12-3 or TRBV12-4 and TRBJ2-3; 7 bases map to TRBD1. V dropped 6 bases and J dropped 2; count of bases not matched to a gene: 8. The CDR3 covers 15 residues. For the CDR3, the DNA is TGTGCCAGCAGCACTCCGGGACAGATCACAGATACGCAGTATTTT. It specifies CASSTPGQITDTQYF.

The V and J genes are TRBV2 and TRBJ2-3; perhaps D is TRBD1 or TRBD2 (6 bases each). Trimming pared 7 bases from V and 6 bases from J, leaving 11 bases between. Germline V gives CDR1 SNHLY, CDR2 FYNNEI. The CDR3 extends over 12 amino acids. CDR3 DNA sequence: TGTGCCAGCAAAGGGGGAGGTGATACGCAGTATTTT. This sequence encodes CASKGGGDTQYF.

V is TRBV6-2 or TRBV6-3 and J is TRBJ2-4; 8 bases are shared with TRBD2. The J call may not be correct, given that the DNA end is closer to TRBJ2-7. Germline V gene data show CDR1 as MNHEY and CDR2 as SVGEGT. This CDR3 has 13 residues. The CDR3 here is CATNPGGNYEQYF. The CDR3 bases are TGTGCCACCAATCCGGGGGGGAACTACGAGCAGTACTTC.